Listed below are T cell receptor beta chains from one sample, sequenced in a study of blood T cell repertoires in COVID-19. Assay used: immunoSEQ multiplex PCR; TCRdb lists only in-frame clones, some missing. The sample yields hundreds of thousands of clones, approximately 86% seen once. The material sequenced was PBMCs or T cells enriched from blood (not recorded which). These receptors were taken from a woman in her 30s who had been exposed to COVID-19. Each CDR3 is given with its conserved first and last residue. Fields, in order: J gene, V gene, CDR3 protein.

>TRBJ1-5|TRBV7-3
CASLYQPQHF
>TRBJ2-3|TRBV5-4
CASSTRLAGGTDTQYF
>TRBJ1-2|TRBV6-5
CASNGREGLDYGYTF
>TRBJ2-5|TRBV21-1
CASSREQGTQYF
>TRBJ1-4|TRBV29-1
CSVRTGGHEKLFF
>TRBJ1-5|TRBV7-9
CASSSDRGDQPQHF
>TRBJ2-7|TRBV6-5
CASSYSFGQGYEQYF
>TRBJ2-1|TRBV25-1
CASSDAHPREQFF
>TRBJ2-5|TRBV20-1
CSAGDLGLAGGTQYF
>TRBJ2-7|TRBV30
CAWSGGGSSYEQYF
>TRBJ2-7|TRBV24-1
CATSDSGRYEQYF
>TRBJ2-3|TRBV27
CASSSRGGADTQYF
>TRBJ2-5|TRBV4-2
CASSQGLSGGWGETQYF
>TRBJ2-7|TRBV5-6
CASSWGPGYEQYF
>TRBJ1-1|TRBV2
CASSESGVEAFF
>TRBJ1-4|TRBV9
CASSQTVGPEKLFF
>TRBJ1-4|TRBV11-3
CASSSSYRQTREKLFF
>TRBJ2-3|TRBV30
CAWSGQGRDTQYF
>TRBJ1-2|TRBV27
CASSIDRDRVVTF
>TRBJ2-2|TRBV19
CASRGAGAGTGELFF
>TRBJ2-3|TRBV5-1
CASSLTGDGADTQYF
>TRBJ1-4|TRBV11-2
CASSPNEGTGEKLFF
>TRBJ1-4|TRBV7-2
CASSQGIGANEKLFF
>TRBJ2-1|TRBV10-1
CASSGAGTGGANEQFF
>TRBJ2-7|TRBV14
CASSPDNTIQWGHYEQYF
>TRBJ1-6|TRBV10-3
CAISESRGNNSPLHF
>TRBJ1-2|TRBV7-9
CASSSDWGRSGYTF
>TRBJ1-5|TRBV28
CASRVGRGGKNNQPQHF
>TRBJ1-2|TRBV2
CASSVDRGLRGYTF
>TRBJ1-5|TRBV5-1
CASSLWRGQPQHF
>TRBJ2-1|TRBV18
CASSPPSQGNNEQFF
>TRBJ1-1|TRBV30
CAWSVGGETEAFF
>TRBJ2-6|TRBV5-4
CARGTGSSGANVLTF
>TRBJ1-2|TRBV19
CASSFGVDYGYTF
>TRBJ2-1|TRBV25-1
CASSGRKGLARSYNEQFF
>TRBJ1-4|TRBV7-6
CASSGRFDEKLFF
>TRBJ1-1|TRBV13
CASSLTGTEAFF
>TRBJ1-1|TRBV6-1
CASSEGLWDTEAFF
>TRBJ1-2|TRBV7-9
CASSLVGTDNYGYTF
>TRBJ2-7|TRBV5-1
CASSSETGVWAEQYF
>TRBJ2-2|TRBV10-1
CASSEGQAPEELFF
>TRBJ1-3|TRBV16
CASSQFTSGNTIYF